The entry that follows covers one TCR beta chain sequence. These data belong to a study of blood T cell repertoires in COVID-19. Background on the study: Acute and convalescent COVID-19 samples came from the United States, Italy and Spain. PBMCs, B-cell-depleted T cells, or T cells provided the cDNA or gDNA that made up the material.

With V trimmed by 4 bases and J by 2 bases, 1 base remained unmatched. This CDR3 spans 14 amino acids. Germline values: CDR1 WSHSY, CDR2 SAAADI. Assay used: immunoSEQ multiplex PCR; TCRdb lists only in-frame clones, some missing. The sample has 250,000 to 350,000 clones, 85% to 90% seen once. The sequenced material came from PBMCs or T cells enriched from blood (not recorded which). The chain carries TRBV10-2 and TRBJ2-1, with TRBD1 identical over 8 bases. The clonotype originates from a woman aged 18-35 years who had recovered from COVID-19. For the CDR3, the DNA is TGCGCCAGCAGTGGGGACAGGACCTACAATGAGCAGTTCTTC. This gives the protein CASSGDRTYNEQFF.